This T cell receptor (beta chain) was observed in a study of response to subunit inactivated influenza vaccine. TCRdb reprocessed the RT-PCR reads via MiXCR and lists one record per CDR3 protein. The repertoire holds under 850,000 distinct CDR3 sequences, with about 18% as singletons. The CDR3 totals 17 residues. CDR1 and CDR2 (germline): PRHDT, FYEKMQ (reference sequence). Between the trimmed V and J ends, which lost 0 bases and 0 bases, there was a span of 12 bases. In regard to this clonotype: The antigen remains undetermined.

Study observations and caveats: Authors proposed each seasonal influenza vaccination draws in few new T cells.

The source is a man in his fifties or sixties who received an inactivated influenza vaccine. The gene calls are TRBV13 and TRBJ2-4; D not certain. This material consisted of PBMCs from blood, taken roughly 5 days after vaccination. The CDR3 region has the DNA TGTGCCAGCAGCTTAGGGGAGCAGTCTTTAGCCAAAAACATTCAGTACTTC. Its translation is CASSLGEQSLAKNIQYF.